This T cell receptor beta chain was found in a study of TIL therapy for anti-PD-1-resistant metastatic lung cancer. Study-level information: Half of patients were current or former smokers. Median tumor mutation burden was under 1.9 mutations per megabase.

Study results and limitations: Patients were highly selected, enriched for treatment-naive, never-smoker and oncogene-addicted cases.

The time point denotes: pre-treatment sample, taken before nivolumab and TIL therapy. The table lists this clone with a few counts. Its target is not known. The libraries were made with immunoSEQ v3. Each library reached around 1.9 million read pairs, or about 5-6 million at deep level. The table came from immunoSEQ multiplex PCR; TCRdb's copy has only in-frame clones and leaves some out. Among some 60,000 clones listed, more than 60% were seen once. The CDR3 has 13 residues. The V gene lost 3 bases and the J gene lost 2 bases, with 7 bases spanning the gap. CDR1 SNHLY and CDR2 FYNNEI come from the germline V gene.

This receptor was obtained from a person aged 25-79 years with non-small cell lung cancer. The source material was blood, sampled at baseline. V usage is TRBV2 and J usage is TRBJ1-2; the D is unclear. In nucleotides, the CDR3 is TGTGCCAGCAGTGAGAACTCCAACTATGGCTACACCTTC. Translated: CASSENSNYGYTF.